These 19 T cell receptor beta chains were sequenced from one sample in a study of T cell responses to AZD1222 COVID-19 vaccine. Only in-frame clones appear in the TCRdb table, and some are missing; sequencing was by immunoSEQ multiplex PCR. The table records roughly 120,000 clones, approximately 88% of them present only once. Here the sequenced sample was peripheral blood, taken 28 days after the second AZD1222 dose. The receptor set was obtained from an adult who received the AZD1222 COVID-19 vaccine.

The genes are TRBV20-1 and TRBJ1-2, with D hard to call. Germline V gene sequence: CDR1 DFQATT, CDR2 SNEGSKA (reference sequence). This CDR3 has 11 amino acids. V was trimmed by 3 bases and J by 8 bases, leaving 10 bases between them. The CDR3 DNA is TGCAGTGCTAGCGAAACAGCGGGCTACACCTTC. Translating gives CSASETAGYTF.

This chain joins TRBV6-5 and TRBJ1-1; D gene ambiguous. The germline V gene has CDR1 MNHEY and CDR2 SVGAGI. CDR3 size: 15 residues. Trimming stripped 7 bases from V and 4 bases from J, with 19 bases between. CDR3 sequence reads: CASKPESGSSTEAFF. CDR3 nucleotide sequence: TGTGCCAGCAAACCGGAATCGGGCTCGAGCACTGAAGCTTTCTTT.

The rearrangement uses TRBV5-1 and TRBJ2-5, with D perhaps matching TRBD2 (5 bases). Trimming stripped 1 base from V and 7 bases from J, with 11 bases between. Germline lookup yields CDR1 SGHRS and CDR2 YFSETQ. The CDR3 runs to 13 residues. CDR3 protein: CASSLLSGATQYF. The CDR3 bases are TGCGCCAGCAGCTTGTTGAGCGGCGCGACCCAGTACTTC.

The V call is TRBV5-6, the J call TRBJ1-5, with D perhaps matching TRBD1 (6 bases). There are 16 residues in the CDR3. V shed 0 bases and J shed 7 bases, with 17 bases lying between them. Germline lookup yields CDR1 SGHDT and CDR2 YYEEEE. The CDR3 region is CASSLAGGGAGQPQHF. The DNA for the CDR3 is TGTGCCAGCAGCTTGGCGGGAGGGGGGGCAGGACAGCCCCAGCATTTT.

J is TRBJ2-3 and V is TRBV5-1; D is uncertain. The CDR3 is 15 residues long. Germline loops: CDR1 SGHRS, CDR2 YFSETQ. Between the trimmed V and J ends, which lost 2 bases and 1 base, there was a span of 11 bases. The CDR3 protein is CASSLTTSGTDTQYF. CDR3 nucleotides: TGCGCCAGCAGCTTAACTACCTCGGGCACAGATACGCAGTATTTT.

The V and J genes are TRBV2 and TRBJ2-2; tentative D call: TRBD2 (6 bases). V shed 5 bases and J shed 0 bases, with 13 bases lying between them. The CDR3 totals 16 residues. The germline gives CDR1 SNHLY, CDR2 FYNNEI. In nucleotides, the CDR3 is TGTGCCAGCAGTAGAGATCGACTAGCGAACACCGGGGAGCTGTTTTTT. It yields the protein CASSRDRLANTGELFF.

The rearrangement uses TRBV27 and TRBJ1-1, with D possibly TRBD1 on 5 matching bases. Germline CDR1 reads MNHEY; CDR2 reads SMNVEV (reference sequence). The CDR3 consists of 14 residues. V was shortened by 6 bases and J by 0 bases, with 11 bases between the two germline ends. The CDR3, as DNA: TGTGCCAGCAGGCACAGGACTATGAACACTGAAGCTTTCTTT. This encodes CASRHRTMNTEAFF.

The J gene is TRBJ1-2, the V gene TRBV10-3, with 8 bases identical to TRBD1. Germline V gene sequence: CDR1 ENHRY, CDR2 SYGVKD. Trimming removed 10 bases from V and 4 bases from J; junction bases left unmatched: 8. This CDR3 comprises 13 residues. The CDR3 is CASGQGLGYGYTF. CDR3 coding DNA: TGTGCCAGCGGACAGGGCTTGGGCTATGGCTACACCTTC.

The chain carries TRBV6-1 and TRBJ1-1; D is possibly TRBD1 (5 bases). CDR3 length equals 14 residues. The germline V gene has CDR1 MNHNS and CDR2 SASEGT. Trimming pared 0 bases from V and 7 bases from J, leaving 12 bases between. The CDR3 is CASSEAPRGGEAFF. CDR3 nucleotide sequence: TGTGCCAGCAGTGAAGCCCCCCGGGGCGGTGAAGCTTTCTTT.

The chain has TRBV2 and TRBJ1-2; the D is unclear. The V gene lost 5 bases and the J gene lost 6 bases, with 13 bases spanning the gap. Germline V gene sequence: CDR1 SNHLY, CDR2 FYNNEI. The CDR3 is 13 residues long. CDR3: CASSLGRRDGYTF. The CDR3 nucleotides read TGTGCCAGCAGTTTAGGGCGCCGCGATGGCTACACCTTC.

The V and J genes are TRBV6-6 and TRBJ2-5; 7 bases are shared with TRBD2. The V gene's germline CDR1 is MNHNY and CDR2 SVGAGI (reference sequence). The CDR3 contains 14 residues. V trimming: 0 bases; J trimming: 4 bases; junction bases outside the gene matches: 2. CDR3 bases: TGTGCCAGCAGTTACTCCCAGCGGGGAGAGACCCAGTACTTC. This gives the protein CASSYSQRGETQYF.

The CDR3 nucleotides read TGTGCCAGCAGCGTCGGGGGGGCGCTGGGTGAAAAACTGTTTTTT. The encoded protein is CASSVGGALGEKLFF. The gene calls are TRBV5-4 and TRBJ1-4; possible D gene TRBD1, 6 bases. The V end lost 4 bases, the J end lost 7 bases, and 17 bases lay between the germline ends. Germline V CDR1 and CDR2: SGHNT, YYREEE (reference sequence). The CDR3 has 15 residues.

The chain employs TRBV6-1 and TRBJ1-2; no reliable D call. CDR1 is MNHNS, CDR2 SASEGT, per germline. The CDR3 runs to 14 residues. V was shortened by 1 base and J by 5 bases, with 11 bases between the two germline ends. In DNA form, the CDR3 reads TGTGCCAGCAGTGAAGGAGAGCGACTATATGGCTACACCTTC. Its translation: CASSEGERLYGYTF.

The rearrangement uses TRBV7-7 and TRBJ2-1; 8 nucleotides align to TRBD2. The V segment lost 5 bases and the J segment 0 bases; nucleotides outside the gene matches: 6. This CDR3 has 16 amino acids. Germline CDR1 reads SSHAT; CDR2 reads FNYEAQ (reference sequence). The CDR3 sequence is CASSPSSGGSYNEQFF. The CDR3 DNA follows: TGTGCCAGCAGCCCCTCAAGCGGGGGCTCCTACAATGAGCAGTTCTTC.

The chain is built from TRBV6-5 and TRBJ2-7, with 8 bases aligning to TRBD2. Germline CDR1 MNHEY, CDR2 SVGAGI. The ends lost 10 bases at V and 0 bases at J; junction bases unmatched: 5. The length of the CDR3 is 13 residues. The CDR3 reads CATRGGSSYEQYF. DNA for the CDR3: TGTGCCACGCGCGGGGGGAGCTCCTACGAGCAGTACTTC.

The chain joins TRBV3-1 (or the pseudogene TRBV3-2) to TRBJ2-3; 10 positions agree with TRBD1. The CDR3 is 16 residues long. Germline V gene data show CDR1 as LGHDT and CDR2 as YNNKEL (reference sequence). V dropped 1 base and J dropped 2; count of bases not matched to a gene: 3. The CDR3 is CASSQATGGPTDTQYF. In DNA, the CDR3 is TGTGCCAGCAGCCAAGCGACAGGGGGCCCCACAGATACGCAGTATTTT.

The rearrangement joins TRBV18 to TRBJ1-2, with 10 bases aligning to TRBD1. Trimming took 6 bases from V and 0 from J; bases not matched to a gene: 4. The CDR3 totals 15 residues. Germline V lookup: CDR1 KGHSH, CDR2 LQKENI. The CDR3 loop is CASSRGTGANYGYTF. In nucleotides, the CDR3 is TGTGCCAGCTCCCGCGGGACAGGGGCTAACTATGGCTACACCTTC.

The sample holds a few counts of this clone. The V and J genes are TRBV7-2 and TRBJ2-7; D is ambiguous. CDR1 and CDR2 (germline): SGHTA, FQGNSA. The CDR3 has 13 amino acids. Trimming took 5 bases from V and 2 from J, leaving 10 bases between them. Here the CDR3 reads CASSQLRPYEQYF. The CDR3 region has the DNA TGTGCCAGCAGCCAGCTAAGACCCTACGAGCAGTACTTC.

The gene calls are TRBV2 and TRBJ2-1, with a tentative D call TRBD2 (6 bases). The V gene lost 6 bases and the J gene lost 4 bases, with 7 bases spanning the gap. The CDR3 totals 12 residues. Germline CDR1 is SNHLY and CDR2 is FYNNEI. The CDR3 loop is CASSREYNEQFF. CDR3 DNA sequence: TGTGCCAGCAGCCGGGAGTACAATGAGCAGTTCTTC.